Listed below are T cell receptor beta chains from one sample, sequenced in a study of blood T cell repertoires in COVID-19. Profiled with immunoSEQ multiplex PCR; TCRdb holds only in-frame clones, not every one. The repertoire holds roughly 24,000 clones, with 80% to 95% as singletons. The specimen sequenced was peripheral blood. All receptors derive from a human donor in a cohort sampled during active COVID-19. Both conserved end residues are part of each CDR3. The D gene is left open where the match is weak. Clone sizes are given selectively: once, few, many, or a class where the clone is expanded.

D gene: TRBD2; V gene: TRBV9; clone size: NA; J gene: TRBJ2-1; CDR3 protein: CASSPEGGPYGNEQFF; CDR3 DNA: TGTGCCAGCAGCCCGGAGGGAGGGCCCTACGGCAATGAGCAGTTCTTC
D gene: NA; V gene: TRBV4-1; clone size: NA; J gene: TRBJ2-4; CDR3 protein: CARPQGGRAKNIQYF; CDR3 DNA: TGCGCCAGGCCACAAGGAGGCAGGGCCAAAAACATTCAGTACTTC
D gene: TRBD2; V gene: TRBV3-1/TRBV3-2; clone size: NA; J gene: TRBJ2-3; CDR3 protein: CASSQWLAGGVDTQYF; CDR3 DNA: TGTGCCAGCAGCCAATGGTTAGCGGGAGGCGTAGATACGCAGTATTTT
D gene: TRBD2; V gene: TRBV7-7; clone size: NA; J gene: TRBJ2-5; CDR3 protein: CASSPLGGRGGETQYF; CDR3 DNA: TGTGCTAGCAGCCCCCTCGGGGGGAGGGGAGGGGAGACCCAGTACTTC
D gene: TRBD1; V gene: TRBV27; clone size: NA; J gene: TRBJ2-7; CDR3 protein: CASSRQGALYEQYF; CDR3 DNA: TGTGCCAGCAGTCGACAGGGGGCGTTATACGAGCAGTACTTC
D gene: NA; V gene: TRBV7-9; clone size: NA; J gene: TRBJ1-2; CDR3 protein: CASSLGRREGYTF; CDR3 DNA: TGTGCCAGCAGCTTAGGTCGACGGGAAGGCTACACCTTC
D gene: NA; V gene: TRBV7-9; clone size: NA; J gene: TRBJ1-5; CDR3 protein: CASSRHGGNSNQPQHF; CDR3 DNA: TGTGCCAGCAGCCGTCACGGGGGTAATAGCAATCAGCCCCAGCATTTT
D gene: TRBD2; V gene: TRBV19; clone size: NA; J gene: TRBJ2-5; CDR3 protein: CASSIEPAGGRETQYF; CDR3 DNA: TGTGCCAGTAGTATAGAGCCCGCGGGGGGGCGAGAGACCCAGTACTTC
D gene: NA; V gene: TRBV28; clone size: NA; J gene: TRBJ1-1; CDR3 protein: CASSLKGWYDTEAFF; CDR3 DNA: TGTGCCAGCAGTTTAAAGGGGTGGTACGACACTGAAGCTTTCTTT
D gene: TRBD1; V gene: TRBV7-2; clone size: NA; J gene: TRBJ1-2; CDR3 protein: CASSLHTGADGYTF; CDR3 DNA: TGTGCCAGCAGCTTACATACAGGGGCGGATGGCTACACCTTC
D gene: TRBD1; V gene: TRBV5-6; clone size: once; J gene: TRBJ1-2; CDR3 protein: CASSSRSGVGDRGGYTF; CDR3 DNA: TGTGCCAGCAGCTCTCGTTCGGGGGTTGGGGACAGGGGAGGCTACACCTTC
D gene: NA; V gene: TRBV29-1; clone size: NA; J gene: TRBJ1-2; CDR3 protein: CSVPESANYGYTF; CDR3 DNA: TGCAGCGTCCCGGAGTCGGCAAACTATGGCTACACCTTC
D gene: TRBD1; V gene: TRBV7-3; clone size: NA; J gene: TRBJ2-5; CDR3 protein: CASSPQPGTEETQYF; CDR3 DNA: TGTGCCAGCAGCCCCCAACCCGGGACAGAAGAGACCCAGTACTTC
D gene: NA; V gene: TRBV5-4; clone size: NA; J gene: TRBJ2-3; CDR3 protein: CASSLRGSTDTQYF; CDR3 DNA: TGTGCCAGCAGCTTGAGAGGGAGCACAGATACGCAGTATTTT
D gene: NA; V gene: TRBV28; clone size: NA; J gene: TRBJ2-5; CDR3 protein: CASSSTGTPVTQYF; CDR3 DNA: TGTGCCAGCAGTTCTACAGGAACCCCGGTTACCCAGTACTTC
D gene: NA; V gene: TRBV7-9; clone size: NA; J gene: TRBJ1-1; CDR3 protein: CASSYTANTEAFF; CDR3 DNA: TGTGCCAGCAGCTATACAGCGAACACTGAAGCTTTCTTT